A selection of T cell receptor beta chains follows, all from one sample in a study of immune evolution from preneoplasia to lung adenocarcinoma. Clones were sequenced by immunoSEQ multiplex PCR, and TCRdb holds only the in-frame ones, with some missing. Of about 6,300 clones listed, more than 70% are singletons. The sequencing sample was made of FFPE minimally invasive lung adenocarcinoma tissue. The receptors originated from a person aged 65-85 years with lung adenocarcinoma. Both conserved end residues are part of each CDR3. D genes are given only for firm matches. Clone sizes are given selectively: once, few, many, or a class where the clone is expanded.

D gene	J gene	clone size	V gene	CDR3 protein	CDR3 DNA
TRBD1	TRBJ1-4	NA	TRBV6-5	CASSYSTGGVEKLFF	TGTGCCAGCAGTTACTCTACAGGGGGTGTCGAAAAACTGTTTTTT
TRBD2	TRBJ2-7	NA	TRBV7-8	CASSRGNAGTSGTYEQYF	TGTGCCAGCAGCCGGGGGAATGCCGGGACTAGCGGGACCTACGAGCAGTACTTC
TRBD1	TRBJ2-3	once	TRBV7-8	CASSLVGQDRTDTQYF	TGTGCCAGCAGCTTAGTGGGACAGGACCGCACAGATACGCAGTATTTT
NA	TRBJ2-7	NA	TRBV9	CASSGDGYEQYF	TGTGCCAGCAGCGGGGACGGATACGAGCAGTACTTC
NA	TRBJ2-7	NA	TRBV30	CAWRGGRGAYEQYF	TGTGCCTGGAGAGGAGGTCGGGGAGCCTACGAGCAGTACTTC
TRBD2	TRBJ2-1	NA	TRBV6-6	CASSYDTSDGYNEQFF	TGTGCCAGCAGTTACGACACTAGCGATGGGTACAATGAGCAGTTCTTC
TRBD2	TRBJ2-3	NA	TRBV18	CASSPGAAGGADTQYF	TGTGCCAGCTCACCGGGAGCAGCGGGAGGGGCAGATACGCAGTATTTT
TRBD2	TRBJ2-1	once	TRBV29-1	CSVVGTSGINEQFF	TGCAGCGTTGTCGGTACTAGCGGGATCAATGAGCAGTTCTTC
NA	TRBJ1-4	NA	TRBV9	CASSAPSGTRELFF	TGTGCCAGCAGCGCCCCCAGCGGGACAAGGGAACTGTTTTTT
NA	TRBJ2-3	few	TRBV5-1	CASSLQPGTDTQYF	TGCGCCAGCAGCTTACAGCCCGGCACAGATACGCAGTATTTT
NA	TRBJ2-5	NA	TRBV19	CASSIGAGLGETQYF	TGTGCCAGTAGTATCGGTGCGGGGCTTGGAGAGACCCAGTACTTC
NA	TRBJ2-7	once	TRBV5-3	CARSPRTRTYEQYF	TGTGCCAGAAGCCCCCGGACTCGAACCTACGAGCAGTACTTC
NA	TRBJ2-7	NA	TRBV9	CASSVGVSSYEQYF	TGTGCCAGCAGCGTAGGGGTCTCCTCCTACGAGCAGTACTTC
NA	TRBJ1-2	few	TRBV28	CASRGGIYGYTF	TGTGCCAGCAGGGGGGGCATCTATGGCTACACCTTC
NA	TRBJ1-1	NA	TRBV5-6	CASSLGTEAFF	TGTGCCAGCAGCTTGGGCACTGAAGCTTTCTTT
TRBD1	TRBJ2-1	NA	TRBV30	CAWSLGTGFFNEQFF	TGTGCCTGGAGTTTGGGGACAGGGTTCTTCAATGAGCAGTTCTTC
NA	TRBJ2-4	NA	TRBV4-2	CASSHGGNIQYF	TGTGCCAGCAGCCATGGGGGAAACATTCAGTACTTC
TRBD2	TRBJ2-1	NA	TRBV28	CASSAPSGRALENEQFF	TGTGCCAGCAGTGCCCCTAGCGGGAGGGCCCTTGAAAATGAGCAGTTCTTC
NA	TRBJ2-2	NA	TRBV6-1	CASTGENTGELFF	TGTGCCAGCACGGGGGAGAACACCGGGGAGCTGTTTTTT
NA	TRBJ2-1	medium-sized	TRBV7-8	CASSPTRGSEQFF	TGTGCCAGCAGCCCCACCAGGGGTTCGGAGCAGTTCTTC